This passage covers 12 T cell receptor beta chains from one sample sequenced in a study of T cell responses to AZD1222 COVID-19 vaccine. Clones were read by immunoSEQ multiplex PCR, and TCRdb kept only the in-frame ones, dropping some. The data contain 150,000 to 200,000 clones, about nine tenths of them singletons. The source material was peripheral blood, sampled on day 0 of AZD1222 vaccination. The receptors stem from an adult in good health.

J is TRBJ1-5 and V is TRBV7-8, with D maybe TRBD1 (5 bases). There are 16 residues in the CDR3. Germline assignment: CDR1 SGHVS and CDR2 FQNEAQ. Trimming pared 4 bases from V and 7 bases from J, leaving 20 bases between. CDR3 nucleotides: TGTGCCAGCAGCTCCCTGTGGGACGAAGATCGGCAGCCCCAGCATTTT. This translates into CASSSLWDEDRQPQHF.

The rearrangement uses TRBV21-1 and TRBJ2-3; the table's D call, TRBD2, was not checked against the DNA. TRBV21-1 is labeled a pseudogene. This CDR3 has 14 residues. The CDR3 spells CASTGLTSTDTQYF. Here the CDR3 DNA reads TGTGCCAGCACCGGATTGACTAGCACAGATACGCAGTATTTT.

This clone was detected only once. This chain joins TRBV7-8 and TRBJ2-3, with D tentatively TRBD1 or TRBD2 (5 bases each). The ends were cut back, 5 bases at V and 6 bases at J, with 12 bases in the middle. Germline V lookup: CDR1 SGHVS, CDR2 FQNEAQ. CDR3 size: 13 residues. CDR3 DNA sequence: TGTGCCAGCAGCGTTCCCGGGGCGGATACGCAGTATTTT. This sequence encodes CASSVPGADTQYF.

The chain links TRBV30 to TRBJ1-6; D is uncertain. The V gene lost 1 base and the J gene lost 5 bases, with 6 bases spanning the gap. CDR1 is GTSNPN, CDR2 SVGIG, per germline (reference sequence). This CDR3 region has 13 residues. CDR3 residues: CAWSGGNNSPLHF. CDR3 DNA: TGTGCCTGGAGTGGAGGTAATAATTCACCCCTCCACTTT.

This chain joins TRBV12-3 or TRBV12-4 and TRBJ1-5; D not resolved. Trimming left V 4 bases short and J 5 bases short, with 9 bases between. This CDR3 spans 13 amino acids. CDR3 protein: CASSSSLDQPQHF. Here the CDR3 DNA reads TGTGCCAGCAGTTCCAGTCTGGATCAGCCCCAGCATTTT.

The V call is TRBV19, the J call TRBJ1-2; D possibly corresponds to TRBD1 (5 bases). The CDR3 is made up of 12 amino acids. Germline V lookup: CDR1 LNHDA, CDR2 SQIVND (reference sequence). The germline V and J ends were trimmed by 8 bases and 6 bases, with 13 bases remaining between them. The CDR3 here is CASGLGTNGYTF. DNA of the CDR3: TGTGCCAGTGGCTTGGGGACGAATGGCTACACCTTC.

This sequence joins TRBV11-3 and TRBJ2-1; D might be TRBD1 (5 bases). In germline, CDR1 is SGHNT, CDR2 YENEEA. The CDR3 has 16 amino acids. Trimming shortened V by 4 bases and J by 10 bases, and 23 bases separated the two germline ends. The CDR3 region is CASSSIGHGLTQEQFF. CDR3 coding DNA: TGTGCCAGCAGCTCCATTGGACACGGATTAACCCAGGAGCAGTTCTTC.

The chain's CDR3 is CASSLPGANYGYTF. CDR3 in DNA: TGCGCCAGCAGCCTCCCCGGTGCTAACTATGGCTACACCTTC. The chain links TRBV4-1 to TRBJ1-2; no firm D call. The germline CDR1 and CDR2 sequences are MGHRA and YSYEKL. The CDR3 spans 14 residues. Trimming cost V 4 bases and J 0 bases, with 9 bases left between them.

This clone has a single count. The chain uses TRBV11-2 and TRBJ1-3; D might be TRBD1 (5 bases). Germline V gene sequence: CDR1 SGHAT, CDR2 FQNNGV. The CDR3 consists of 17 residues. The V end was cut by 1 base, the J end by 0 bases, with 13 bases between. The CDR3 loop reads CASSLVSGGSSGNTIYF. CDR3 sequence (DNA): TGTGCCAGCAGCTTAGTTTCGGGGGGTTCCTCTGGAAACACCATATATTTT.

The chain uses TRBV6-5 and TRBJ1-1; D gene uncertain. CDR1 and CDR2 (germline): MNHEY, SVGAGI. Deletions cut 6 bases from V and 2 bases from J, with 13 bases between. This CDR3 is 14 amino acids long. For the CDR3, the DNA is TGTGCCAGCAGCACCGACCGGCTTAACACTGAAGCTTTCTTT. Its protein product is CASSTDRLNTEAFF.

The chain's CDR3 is CASSPRLAYGEQFF. The CDR3 DNA is TGTGCCAGCAGCCCCAGATTAGCGTACGGTGAGCAGTTCTTC. V is TRBV9 and J is TRBJ2-1; perhaps TRBD2 as D (5 bases). Trimming removed 4 bases at V and 9 bases at J, with 17 bases between. The CDR3 is made up of 14 amino acids. The V gene's germline CDR1 is SGDLS and CDR2 YYNGEE. The whole variable domain, filled in from reference TRBV9 and TRBJ2-1, reads DSGVTQTPKHLITATGQRVTLRCSPRSGDLSVYWYQQSLDQGLQFLIQYYNGEERAKGNILERFSAQQFPDLHSELNLSSLELGDSALYFCASSPRLAYGEQFFGPGTRLTVL.

The CDR3 is CASSLSNSPLHF. CDR3 coding DNA: TGTGCCAGCAGTTTATCAAATTCACCCCTCCACTTT. This sequence joins TRBV27 and TRBJ1-6; no definite D call. The CDR3 runs 12 residues. The V and J ends lost 0 bases and 7 bases respectively, with 1 base between them. Germline V gene lookup returns CDR1 MNHEY and CDR2 SMNVEV (reference sequence).